These T cell receptor beta chains were read from a single sample in a study of shared clonotypes between healthy human individuals. Assay used: immunoSEQ multiplex PCR; TCRdb lists only in-frame clones, some missing. This table has 2.3 million or so clones, over 90% appearing once. Sequencing input: naive CD4+ T cells from PBMCs. The receptors were gathered from a young man in good health. Some clones in this sample may be carry-over from other donors' samples. Each CDR3 is given with its conserved first and last residue. A D gene is named only where the DNA matches it firmly. Rows give clone size only sometimes, using once, few, many, or a class for an expanded clone.

J	V	size	D	DNA	CDR3
TRBJ1-1	TRBV11-2	.	.	TGTGCCAGCAGCTTAATCGGGCGAGCAACTGAAGCTTTCTTT	CASSLIGRATEAFF
TRBJ2-7	TRBV5-1	few	.	TGCGCCAGCAGCTTGGCCGGGGTCTACGAGCAGTACTTC	CASSLAGVYEQYF
TRBJ1-5	TRBV6-5	.	TRBD1	TGTGCCAGCAGATCGGACAGGTCCAGCAATCAGCCCCAGCATTTT	CASRSDRSSNQPQHF
TRBJ1-1	TRBV5-6	.	.	TGTGCCAGCAGCAGCCCCAGGGGAGGGGGAACTGAAGCTTTCTTT	CASSSPRGGGTEAFF
TRBJ1-2	TRBV28	.	.	TGTGCCAGCAGTTTGCCTGGGGCTAACTATGGCTACACCTTC	CASSLPGANYGYTF
TRBJ1-3	TRBV6-5	.	TRBD1	TGTGCCAGCACCCACAACAGGGGTGGAAACACCATATATTTT	CASTHNRGGNTIYF
TRBJ2-1	TRBV28	.	.	TGTGCCAGCAGTCCTAAACCGGGGCCTTACAATGAGCAGTTCTTC	CASSPKPGPYNEQFF
TRBJ2-1	TRBV15	once	.	TGTGCCACCAGCAGAGGGGGAGTCTCCTACAATGAGCAGTTCTTC	CATSRGGVSYNEQFF
TRBJ2-5	TRBV9	.	.	TGTGCCAGCAGCGTAAGTCCCGTTGAGGGAGAGACCCAGTACTTC	CASSVSPVEGETQYF
TRBJ2-5	TRBV11-1	.	.	TGTGCCAGCAGCTTAGGGGGCCCACGGGAAGGGAGCCAGTACTTC	CASSLGGPREGSQYF
TRBJ1-5	TRBV27	.	.	TGTGCCAGCAGCCCCCGGGGACGGAATAGCAATCAGCCCCAGCATTTT	CASSPRGRNSNQPQHF
TRBJ1-3	TRBV5-1	.	.	TGCGCCAGCAGCCACGGGACCGAGAATGGAAACACCATATATTTT	CASSHGTENGNTIYF
TRBJ1-3	TRBV28	.	.	TGTGCCAGCAGTTCTCAGGGAAGAAGTGGTGCGGCCATATATTTT	CASSSQGRSGAAIYF
TRBJ2-1	TRBV28	once	TRBD2	TGTGCCAGCAAACTAGCGGGAGGGTGGAATGAGCAGTTCTTC	CASKLAGGWNEQFF
TRBJ1-4	TRBV5-8	.	.	TGTGCCAGCAGCTTGGAGGTGGCTGCGACTAATGAAAAACTGTTTTTT	CASSLEVAATNEKLFF
TRBJ1-2	TRBV5-6	.	.	TGTGCCAGCAGCCAGACTTCCCCCGCCTATGGCTACACCTTC	CASSQTSPAYGYTF
TRBJ2-7	TRBV27	.	.	TGTGCCAGCAGTCGTCCCGGAGGTGCCGAGCAGTACTTC	CASSRPGGAEQYF
TRBJ2-3	TRBV10-3	.	.	TGTGCCATAGGGGGGGCAGATACGCAGTATTTT	CAIGGADTQYF
TRBJ2-7	TRBV6-4	.	TRBD1	TGTGCCAGCAGGGGACAGGGGGCGGGTGAGCAGTACTTC	CASRGQGAGEQYF
TRBJ2-3	TRBV28	once	.	TGTGCCAGCAGTTCCTCGCGGTGGGCAGATACGCAGTATTTT	CASSSSRWADTQYF
TRBJ2-3	TRBV9	.	.	TGTGCCAGCAGCACCCGCCACCGGCAAGCGATAGATACGCAGTATTTT	CASSTRHRQAIDTQYF
TRBJ2-7	TRBV4-3	once	TRBD2	TGCGCCAGCAGCCAAGATTACCGGGAGGCCTACGAGCAGTACTTC	CASSQDYREAYEQYF
TRBJ1-1	TRBV7-3	.	.	TGTGCCAGCAGCCCCTTTACCGGGTTTCAAGCTTTCTTT	CASSPFTGFQAFF
TRBJ1-5	TRBV21-1	.	.	TGTGCCAGCAGCAAAGCCCCGACTCGGACAGGGGGAACGCTGGAATGCAATCAGCCCCAGCATTTT	CASSKAPTRTGGTLECNQPQHF
TRBJ2-7	TRBV7-9	.	.	TGTGCCAGCAGCACAGGACAGAGCTACGAGCAGTACTTC	CASSTGQSYEQYF
TRBJ2-2	TRBV4-2	once	.	TGTGCCAGCAGCCAAGAGCTGAGGACTGGTTTCGCGAACACCGGGGAGCTGTTTTTT	CASSQELRTGFANTGELFF
TRBJ2-1	TRBV5-1	once	.	TGCGCCAGCAGCTCCGGGCTGAGCTCCTACAATGAGCAGTTCTTC	CASSSGLSSYNEQFF
TRBJ2-3	TRBV7-2	.	TRBD2	TGTGCCAGCAGCTTTTTGGAGGGAGGGCCAGATACGCAGTATTTT	CASSFLEGGPDTQYF
TRBJ2-5	TRBV6-1	.	TRBD2	TGTGCCAGCAGTGAAGTCAGTTCCGTGGGAGGGGAGACCCAGTACTTC	CASSEVSSVGGETQYF